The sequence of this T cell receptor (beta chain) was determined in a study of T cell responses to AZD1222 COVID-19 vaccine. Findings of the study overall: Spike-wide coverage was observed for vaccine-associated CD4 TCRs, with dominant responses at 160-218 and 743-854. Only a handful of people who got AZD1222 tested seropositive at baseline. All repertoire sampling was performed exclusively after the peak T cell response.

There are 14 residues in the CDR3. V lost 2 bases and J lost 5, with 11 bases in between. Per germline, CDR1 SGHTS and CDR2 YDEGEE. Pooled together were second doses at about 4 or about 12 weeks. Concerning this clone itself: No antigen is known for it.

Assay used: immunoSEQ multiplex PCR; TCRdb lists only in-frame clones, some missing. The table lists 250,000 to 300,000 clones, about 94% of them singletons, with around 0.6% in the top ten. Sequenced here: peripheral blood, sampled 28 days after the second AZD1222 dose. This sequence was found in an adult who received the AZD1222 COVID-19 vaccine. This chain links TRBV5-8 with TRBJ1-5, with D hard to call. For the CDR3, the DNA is TGTGCCAGCAGCTTACCGACGGCTTATCAGCCCCAGCATTTT. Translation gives CASSLPTAYQPQHF.